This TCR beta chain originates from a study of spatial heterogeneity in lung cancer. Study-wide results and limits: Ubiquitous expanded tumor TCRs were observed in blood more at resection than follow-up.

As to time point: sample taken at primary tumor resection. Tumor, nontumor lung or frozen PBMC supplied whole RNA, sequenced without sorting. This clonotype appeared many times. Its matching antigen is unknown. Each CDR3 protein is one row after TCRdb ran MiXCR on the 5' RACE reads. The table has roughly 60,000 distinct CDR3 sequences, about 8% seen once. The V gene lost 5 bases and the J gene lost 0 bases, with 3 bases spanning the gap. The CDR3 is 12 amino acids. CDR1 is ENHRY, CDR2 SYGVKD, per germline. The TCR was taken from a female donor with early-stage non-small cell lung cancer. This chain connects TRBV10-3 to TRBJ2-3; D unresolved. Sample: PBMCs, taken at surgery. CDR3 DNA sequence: TGTGCCATCAGTCGTAGCACAGATACGCAGTATTTT. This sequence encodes CAISRSTDTQYF.